These 28 T cell receptor beta chains came from one sample sequenced in a study of blood T cell repertoires in COVID-19. TCRdb's copy holds only in-frame clones and misses some; the assay was immunoSEQ multiplex PCR. The data show around 150,000 clones, with over 75% seen just once and approximately 9.9% held by the top ten. Sequencing input: peripheral blood. All receptors come from a man aged 55 to 70 with active or convalescent COVID-19.

Only one count was recorded for this clone. The chain combines TRBV6-5 with TRBJ1-1; possible D gene TRBD1, 5 bases. V was clipped by 0 bases and J by 10 bases, with 12 bases between them. The germline V gene encodes CDR1 MNHEY and CDR2 SVGAGI. The CDR3 spans 13 residues. DNA of the CDR3: TGTGCCAGCAGTTACTCCCCCCGGCAGGGAGCTTTCTTT. Encoded protein: CASSYSPRQGAFF.

This chain links TRBV14 with TRBJ2-7, with D maybe TRBD2 (5 bases). Germline assignment: CDR1 SGHDN and CDR2 FVKESK. The V gene lost 1 base and the J gene lost 0 bases, with 10 bases spanning the gap. There are 15 residues in the CDR3. The CDR3 here is CASSQGAGVSYEQYF. In nucleotides, the CDR3 is TGTGCCAGCAGCCAAGGGGCGGGTGTCTCCTACGAGCAGTACTTC.

The chain recombines TRBV6-6 with TRBJ2-7; 9 bases agree with TRBD1. The V segment lost 4 bases and the J segment 5 bases; nucleotides outside the gene matches: 3. CDR3 length: 13 amino acids. Germline CDR1 and CDR2: MNHNY and SVGAGI (reference sequence). The CDR3 DNA is TGTGCCAGCAGTTCCCGGGACAGGGACGAGCAGTACTTC. It is translated as CASSSRDRDEQYF.

The CDR3 region is CASSVPAGALYNEQFF. DNA for the CDR3: TGTGCCAGTAGTGTCCCGGCGGGGGCACTCTACAATGAGCAGTTCTTC. The rearrangement joins TRBV19 to TRBJ2-1; perhaps TRBD2 as D (7 bases). Germline V gene data show CDR1 as LNHDA and CDR2 as SQIVND (reference sequence). V dropped 5 bases and J dropped 3 bases, with 17 bases sitting between them. This CDR3 comprises 16 residues.

J is TRBJ2-1 and V is TRBV20-1; 9 bases match TRBD2. Trimming took 5 bases from V and 11 from J; bases not matched to a gene: 4. The CDR3 sequence is 11 residues long. Germline CDR1 is DFQATT and CDR2 is SNEGSKA (reference sequence). CDR3 bases: TGCAGTGCTCACGCGGGGGGGCAGCAGTTCTTC. Its translation is CSAHAGGQQFF.

V gene TRBV3-1 (or the pseudogene TRBV3-2) combines with J gene TRBJ2-7; 14 bases are a match to TRBD2. CDR3 length: 20 residues. After removal of 0 bases from V and 0 bases from J, the junction contained 10 bases not matched to a gene. CDR1 is LGHDT, CDR2 YNNKEL, per germline (reference sequence). In nucleotides, the CDR3 is TGTGCCAGCAGCCAAGATACACCGGGACTAGCGGGGGCCCACTCCTACGAGCAGTACTTC. It translates to CASSQDTPGLAGAHSYEQYF.

The chain links TRBV3-1 (or the pseudogene TRBV3-2) to TRBJ1-5; D ambiguous. This CDR3 has 13 amino acids. Between the trimmed V and J ends, which lost 5 bases and 4 bases, there was a span of 9 bases. Germline assignment: CDR1 LGHDT and CDR2 YNNKEL (reference sequence). CDR3 nucleotide sequence: TGTGCCAGCAGCTCTCTTTCTAATCAGCCCCAGCATTTT. It specifies CASSSLSNQPQHF.

The chain links TRBV2 to TRBJ1-2, with 7 positions matching TRBD1. Germline CDR1 is SNHLY and CDR2 is FYNNEI. This CDR3 region has 17 residues. The V gene end was trimmed by 0 bases and the J gene end by 2 bases; junction bases not matched to a gene: 9. CDR3 nucleotide sequence: TGTGCCAGCAGTGAAGCGGATGCCGGGACAGCGAACTATGGCTACACCTTC. It specifies CASSEADAGTANYGYTF. Variable domain in full (rest from reference TRBV2 and TRBJ1-2): EPEVTQTPSHQVTQMGQEVILRCVPISNHLYFYWYRQILGQKVEFLVSFYNNEISEKSEIFDDQFSVERPDGSNFTLKIRSTKLEDSAMYFCASSEADAGTANYGYTFGSGTRLTVV.

The rearrangement joins TRBV5-1 to TRBJ2-3, with D tentatively TRBD2 (5 bases). Germline loops: CDR1 SGHRS, CDR2 YFSETQ. The germline V and J ends were trimmed by 5 bases and 0 bases, with 13 bases remaining between them. CDR3 length equals 15 residues. The CDR3 DNA reads as TGCGCCAGCAGTTCCGTCAGCGGTAGCACAGATACGCAGTATTTT. Its protein is CASSSVSGSTDTQYF.

The chain links TRBV15 to TRBJ2-3; 12 positions match TRBD2. The trim removed 5 bases at V and 2 bases at J, leaving 5 bases unmatched. CDR3 length: 16 amino acids. Germline V gene data show CDR1 as LNHNV and CDR2 as YYDKDF (reference sequence). The CDR3 DNA is TGTGCCACCAGCTGGGGACTAGCGGGCTCCACAGATACGCAGTATTTT. This encodes CATSWGLAGSTDTQYF.

V and J are TRBV4-1 and TRBJ2-3; 8 bases line up with TRBD2. Germline assignment: CDR1 MGHRA and CDR2 YSYEKL. The CDR3 extends over 18 amino acids. J lost 0 bases, V lost 4 bases, and 12 bases had no gene match. CDR3 residues: CASSLSGTSGASTDTQYF. CDR3 coding DNA: TGCGCCAGCAGCCTGTCCGGAACTAGCGGTGCTAGCACAGATACGCAGTATTTT.

The chain carries TRBV3-1 (or the pseudogene TRBV3-2) and TRBJ2-3, with 7 bases identical to TRBD2. V lost 5 bases to trimming and J lost 3 bases; unmatched junction nucleotides: 2. The CDR3 is made up of 13 amino acids. Germline lookup yields CDR1 LGHDT and CDR2 YNNKEL (reference sequence). The DNA for the CDR3 is TGTGCCAGCAGCTCCGGGGGGACAGATACGCAGTATTTT. Its translation: CASSSGGTDTQYF.

This rearrangement joins TRBV18 to TRBJ1-2; D not resolved. V dropped 4 bases and J dropped 0 bases, with 3 bases sitting between them. Germline CDR1 reads KGHSH; CDR2 reads LQKENI. The CDR3 has 12 amino acids. In DNA, the CDR3 is TGTGCCAGCTCACGGCCTAACTATGGCTACACCTTC. Amino acids: CASSRPNYGYTF.

The chain uses TRBV5-6 and TRBJ1-1; TRBD1 agrees at 7 bases. CDR3 length equals 14 residues. CDR1 is SGHDT and CDR2 is YYEEEE in the germline V gene. The junction had 2 bases not matched to a gene; V was cut back by 2 bases and J by 1 base. The CDR3 here is CASSFGDRNTEAFF. The CDR3 coding sequence is TGTGCCAGCAGCTTTGGGGACAGGAACACTGAAGCTTTCTTT. The full variable domain, completed using reference TRBV5-6 and TRBJ1-1, is DAGVTQSPTHLIKTRGQQVTLRCSPKSGHDTVSWYQQALGQGPQFIFQYYEEEERQRGNFPDRFSGHQFPNYSSELNVNALLLGDSALYLCASSFGDRNTEAFFGQGTRLTVV.

The V and J genes are TRBV5-4 and TRBJ2-7, with 9 bases that match TRBD1. The CDR3 covers 16 residues. Per the germline V gene, CDR1 is SGHNT and CDR2 is YYREEE (reference sequence). Unmatched junction bases numbered 8, after V lost 2 bases and J lost 2 bases. CDR3 bases: TGTGCCAGCAGCTTTGACTCCGGGGACAGGGCCTACGAGCAGTACTTC. Amino acid sequence: CASSFDSGDRAYEQYF. Using reference TRBV5-4 and TRBJ2-7 for the parts outside the CDR3, the full variable domain is ETGVTQSPTHLIKTRGQQVTLRCSSQSGHNTVSWYQQALGQGPQFIFQYYREEENGRGNFPPRFSGLQFPNYSSELNVNALELDDSALYLCASSFDSGDRAYEQYFGPGTRLTVT.

V usage is TRBV2 and J usage is TRBJ1-4, with 7 bases aligning to TRBD1. Germline-derived CDR1 and CDR2 are SNHLY and FYNNEI. The CDR3 covers 15 residues. The J segment lost 3 bases and the V segment lost 6 bases, leaving 7 bases of the junction unmatched. Here the CDR3 reads CASRAQGLANEKLFF. In DNA form, the CDR3 reads TGTGCCAGCAGGGCACAGGGGTTGGCTAATGAAAAACTGTTTTTT.

The rearrangement links TRBV5-1 to TRBJ1-1; 8 bases agree with TRBD1. With 4 bases clipped from V and 2 bases from J, the junction kept 4 bases outside the gene matches. This CDR3 spans 14 amino acids. Per germline, CDR1 SGHRS and CDR2 YFSETQ. The CDR3 sequence is CASSIDRGNTEAFF. The CDR3 DNA reads TGCGCCAGCAGCATCGACAGGGGCAACACTGAAGCTTTCTTT.

The gene calls are TRBV10-3 and TRBJ1-4; 7 bases align to TRBD1. The CDR3 is 13 residues long. Trimming removed 5 bases from V and 5 bases from J; junction bases left unmatched: 2. The germline V gene has CDR1 ENHRY and CDR2 SYGVKD. CDR3 amino acids: CAISSGQNEKLFF. The CDR3 DNA is TGTGCCATCAGTTCGGGACAGAATGAAAAACTGTTTTTT.

The sample holds many counts of this clone. The chain recombines TRBV19 with TRBJ1-1; D uncertain. CDR1 is LNHDA, CDR2 SQIVND, per germline (reference sequence). This CDR3 comprises 13 residues. V shed 9 bases and J shed 11 bases, with 22 bases lying between them. The CDR3 is CARARGSPLVAFF. The CDR3 DNA reads as TGTGCCAGGGCGCGGGGATCGCCATTGGTGGCTTTCTTT.

The CDR3 DNA sequence: TGTGCCAGCGCGCGGGGGGCCAGCACAGATACGCAGTATTTT. It is translated as CASARGASTDTQYF. V is TRBV13 and J is TRBJ2-3, with 8 bases lining up with TRBD2. V was pared by 8 bases and J by 0 bases, with 4 bases of the junction left unmatched. CDR1 is PRHDT and CDR2 is FYEKMQ in the germline V gene (reference sequence). This CDR3 has 14 amino acids.

V and J are TRBV21-1 and TRBJ2-4; no DNA check was done on the table's D call, TRBD2. TRBV21-1 is a pseudogene segment. There are 19 residues in the CDR3. The CDR3 DNA follows: TGTGCCAGCAGCACCAGACTAGCGGGACCGCGCAACAATGAGGACATTCAGTACTTC. Amino acid sequence: CASSTRLAGPRNNEDIQYF.

The chain recombines TRBV29-1 with TRBJ1-2, with TRBD1 matching over 9 bases. CDR1 is SQVTM, CDR2 ANQGSEA, per germline. The CDR3 totals 12 residues. V lost 7 bases to trimming and J lost 3 bases; unmatched junction nucleotides: 3. The CDR3 spells CSARTGDYGYTF. Written as DNA, the CDR3 is TGCAGCGCAAGGACAGGGGACTATGGCTACACCTTC.

This clone was recorded only once. The chain links TRBV15 to TRBJ1-6, with a tentative D call TRBD1 (5 bases). V lost 3 bases, J lost 9 bases, and 15 bases lay in between. In germline, CDR1 is LNHNV, CDR2 YYDKDF (reference sequence). CDR3 size: 15 residues. The CDR3 reads CATSSPEPGLSPLHF. CDR3 bases: TGTGCCACCAGCAGTCCCGAGCCGGGACTTTCACCCCTCCACTTT. Looking up the rest from reference TRBV15 and TRBJ1-6 gives the full variable domain: DAMVIQNPRYQVTQFGKPVTLSCSQTLNHNVMYWYQQKSSQAPKLLFHYYDKDFNNEADTPDNFQSRRPNTSFCFLDIRSPGLGDTAMYLCATSSPEPGLSPLHFGNGTRLTVT.

This chain joins TRBV20-1 and TRBJ1-2; D is uncertain. The germline gives CDR1 DFQATT, CDR2 SNEGSKA (reference sequence). This CDR3 has 13 amino acids. The germline V and J ends were trimmed by 5 bases and 2 bases, with 12 bases remaining between them. This CDR3 reads CSAGEGSNYGYTF. The CDR3 nucleotides read TGCAGTGCTGGTGAGGGCAGCAACTATGGCTACACCTTC.

This chain links TRBV19 with TRBJ1-2; D is possibly TRBD1 (5 bases). This CDR3 comprises 13 residues. V gave up 8 bases and J gave up 3 bases, with 13 bases separating them. CDR1 LNHDA and CDR2 SQIVND come from the germline V gene (reference sequence). CDR3: CASGGVGHYGYTF. CDR3 sequence (DNA): TGTGCCAGTGGAGGGGTAGGCCACTATGGCTACACCTTC.

This clone appeared a few times. The chain recombines TRBV19 with TRBJ2-1; D ambiguous. V was clipped by 8 bases and J by 2 bases, with 19 bases between them. CDR1 is LNHDA and CDR2 is SQIVND in the germline V gene (reference sequence). This CDR3 is built from 16 residues. The chain's CDR3 is CASSPLVGLTYNEQFF. The CDR3 bases are TGTGCCAGTTCCCCCCTGGTGGGCTTAACCTACAATGAGCAGTTCTTC.

The J gene is TRBJ2-2, the V gene TRBV5-5, with D perhaps TRBD2 (5 bases). CDR3 size: 12 residues. Trimming removed 7 bases from V and 6 bases from J, with 10 bases in between. The V gene's germline CDR1 is SGHKS and CDR2 YYEKEE (reference sequence). CDR3 residues: CASFSAPGELFF. CDR3 DNA: TGTGCCAGCTTTAGCGCCCCCGGGGAGCTGTTTTTT.

This chain joins TRBV5-1 and TRBJ2-5; TRBD1 might be the D (6 bases). The CDR3 length is 14 residues. Germline CDR1 reads SGHRS; CDR2 reads YFSETQ. V lost 3 bases and J 2 bases, leaving 11 bases between the germline ends. This CDR3 is CASSSRGGQETQYF. CDR3 sequence (DNA): TGCGCCAGCAGCTCTAGAGGGGGACAAGAGACCCAGTACTTC.